This TCR beta chain emerged from a study of radiation and T cells in renal cell carcinoma. Some clones are missing from TCRdb's copy, which holds only in-frame ones; the method was immunoSEQ multiplex PCR. The repertoire holds some 130,000 clones, with 81% as singletons. Indicated time point: blood 2 weeks post-SBRT. Treatment here: 15 Gy SBRT to primary tumor, nephrectomy 4 weeks later. With respect to this clone: What it binds is unknown. Relative to the germline gene, one junction end is altered; a read error may explain this.

The CDR3 is 12 amino acids. Germline V CDR1 and CDR2: MNHEY, SVGAGI. The study's findings and limits: From baseline, blood top tumor clonotypes peaked at 2 weeks post-radiation.

The chain is built from TRBV6-5 and TRBJ1-1; D is perhaps TRBD1 (5 bases). This material consisted of blood, taken from a patient whose treatment included radiotherapy and nephrectomy. The receptor was isolated from a woman aged 55 to 70 with renal cell carcinoma. Here the CDR3 reads CAISVRQTEAFF. In nucleotides, the CDR3 is TGTGCCATCAGTGTCCGACAGACTGAAGCTTTCTTT.